The 2 T cell receptor beta chains reported below all come from one sample, sequenced in a study of T cells after posttransplantation cyclophosphamide (dated by TCRdb to 2015 to 2016). The library was built by means of the immunoSEQ multiplex PCR assay. The table comes from immuneACCESS by way of TCRdb, which keeps in-frame sequences with V and J called. Part of the clones is missing from these tables; in studies checked, under half for an unresolved V gene and the rest for unknown reasons. Counted in this sample were thousands of clones; 69% of them appeared once. The ten top clones hold roughly half of the sample. What the treatment or condition label conveys for this sample: high-dose cyclophosphamide on days +3 and +4 as single-agent GVHD prophylaxis. PTCy patients received busulfan and fludarabine conditioning, a related or unrelated marrow graft, and cyclophosphamide on days +3 and +4. The sequencing here drew on CD8+ T cells sorted from PBMCs, taken 950 to 1,200 days after allogeneic stem cell transplant with posttransplant cyclophosphamide. These receptors came from a female patient aged 35 to 55 who received an allogeneic stem cell transplant from a related donor, was CMV-positive, and had no GVHD. Following a transplant, some T lymphocytes may have been derived from the graft donor.

The V and J genes are TRBV7-9 and TRBJ2-5; D gene ambiguous. The length of the CDR3 is 13 residues. The V and J ends lost 3 bases and 3 bases respectively, with 8 bases between them. Germline CDR1 SEHNR, CDR2 FQNEAQ (reference sequence). The CDR3 here is CASSLTPKETQYF. CDR3 in DNA: TGTGCCAGCAGCTTGACACCCAAAGAGACCCAGTACTTC.

The chain uses TRBV6-5 and TRBJ2-7, with 7 bases identical to TRBD1. J was trimmed by 1 base and V by 6 bases; bases with no gene match: 6. The CDR3 runs to 14 residues. Germline V gene lookup returns CDR1 MNHEY and CDR2 SVGAGI. Here the CDR3 reads CASSPIQGSYEQYF. The CDR3 nucleotides read TGTGCCAGCAGCCCGATACAGGGGTCCTACGAGCAGTACTTC.